The 2 T cell receptor beta chains below were found in one sample sequenced in a study of shared clonotypes between healthy human individuals. Assay: immunoSEQ multiplex PCR; the TCRdb copy retains only in-frame clones and omits some. The sample records around 320,000 clones, roughly 87% being singletons. Sequencing was carried out using memory CD8+ T cells sorted from blood. Subset defined: CD45RO+ cells pooled with CCR7-negative TemRA cells. Receptors were obtained from a man aged 18 to 35 in good health.

The V and J genes are TRBV2 and TRBJ2-7, with D possibly called TRBD1 or TRBD2 (5 bases each). The germline V and J ends were trimmed by 7 bases and 6 bases, with 16 bases remaining between them. Germline assignment: CDR1 SNHLY and CDR2 FYNNEI. The CDR3 spans 13 residues. CDR3 in DNA: TGTGCCAGCAAGGGGCAGGGAGCTTGCGAGCAGTACTTC. Translation gives CASKGQGACEQYF.

This chain uses TRBV7-9 with TRBJ2-7, with 9 nucleotides matching TRBD1. This CDR3 has 16 amino acids. Germline loops: CDR1 SEHNR, CDR2 FQNEAQ (reference sequence). The V gene end was trimmed by 5 bases and the J gene end by 0 bases; junction bases not matched to a gene: 8. DNA of the CDR3: TGTGCCAGCAGCCCCGGGACAGGGAAAAGCTCCTACGAGCAGTACTTC. Translation: CASSPGTGKSSYEQYF.